The sequence of this TCR beta chain was determined in a study of T cells in Graves' hyperthyroidism and ophthalmopathy. This clonotype was seen at least ten times. The ends were cut back, 0 bases at V and 3 bases at J, with 18 bases in the middle. The germline V gene encodes CDR1 MGHRA and CDR2 YSYEKL. The length of the CDR3 is 17 residues. Used for diagnoses were clinical symptoms, serum thyroxine and TRAb, thyroid ultrasound and orbital computed tomography. Amplified regions were TCR beta CDR3 sequences from RNA transcripts. The TCR CDR3 was amplified in a first-round RT-PCR using the HTBI primer set. TCRdb used MiXCR to reprocess the multiplex PCR reads, holding one entry per CDR3 protein. The sample shows hundreds of thousands of distinct CDR3 sequences, about 24% of them seen only once.

Sequenced: blood. The chain recombines TRBV4-1 with TRBJ2-7, with D possibly being TRBD2 (5 bases). This TCR was sampled from a woman aged 25 to 39 with Graves' ophthalmopathy. Here the CDR3 reads CASSQDHKRTYYYEQYF. Written as DNA, the CDR3 is TGCGCCAGCAGCCAAGATCATAAGCGGACCTACTACTACGAGCAGTACTTC.